Described below is a single T cell receptor (beta chain) sequence and its context. This clonotype was counted ten times or more. Its antigen is not yet known. No quality values exist for individual bases; no much larger clone is one base distant. Blood bank volunteers in Maryland, USA served as the healthy controls. Unsorted PBMC libraries were generated from 2 million PBMCs stored in RNAlater at -80 °C until RNA extraction. Peripheral blood was subjected to Ficoll-Hypaque density gradient centrifugation to isolate PBMCs, which were then cryopreserved in liquid nitrogen. The sample originates from a study of neurological immune-mediated disorders (dated by TCRdb to between 2017 and 2020). Study-level background: The study compared peripheral blood TCR-beta repertoires of HTLV-I-associated myelopathy (HAM/TSP) patients, multiple sclerosis patients and healthy controls using UMI-based sequencing. Of the approximately 68 subjects in the cohort, around 14 were HAM/TSP patients, 34 were multiple sclerosis patients, and roughly 20 were healthy controls. The 90 to 120 TCR-beta libraries covered PBMC samples along with longitudinal samples, technical triplicates, and paired sorted CD4+ and CD8+ T-cell subsets.

Points the paper makes about the study in general: TCR clonal expansion was highest in HAM/TSP patients and lowest in MS patients, with MS patients falling below even healthy controls. No identical CDR3 amino acid sequences were found to be shared among expanded clones across subjects, suggesting that TCR-beta repertoires were private in all groups.

cDNA synthesis used template-switch 5'RACE with a primer carrying a 10-nucleotide random unique molecular identifier tagging each TCR transcript. Each sequencing run produced over 180 million TCR-beta sequences covering 15-18 subjects. The RNeasy kit was used to extract total RNA. The KAPA Real-time Library Amplification kit was used to amplify TCR-beta VDJ regions with primers for the TCR constant region and the 5'RACE anchor. Sample indexes and Illumina adaptors were added in a first PCR, after which library yield was increased in a second PCR. The roughly 650 bp TCR product was size-selected on a 2% E-gel SizeSelection system after Ampure bead purification. Before pooling, libraries had their quality checked on a Bioanalyzer, their concentration measured with Qubit, and their quantity determined with the Kapa Library Quantification kit. Paired-end 2 x 150 bp sequencing of the libraries was performed on an Illumina HiSeq 2500. To increase sequence diversity, roughly 23-30% phiX was spiked into each library pool. The study's own analysis went as follows. Quality-filtered reads were processed with the UMI-based MiGEC pipeline, which removed over 85% of raw TCR sequences during error correction. IMGT germline references were used for aligning VDJ genes, and each clonotype was defined as a unique CDR3 amino acid sequence together with its V-J genes. Clonal expansion, Shannon diversity, and CDR3 relatedness (CalcPairwiseDistances, ClusterSamples) were evaluated with VDJtools, and phylogenetic trees were built with CLCbio workbench. Using coefficient-of-variation modelling across technical triplicates, the study counted a clone as expanded if it had at least 8 unique UMIs. The public reads were reanalyzed by TCRdb: fastp trimming at Q25, MiXCR alignment, in-frame beta chains only. Every distinct CDR3 protein forms one entry, paired with its most common genes and DNA. TCRdb, not the original authors, processed these V and J calls. The sample table contains more than 30,000 distinct CDR3 sequences; only one count was recorded for 4.6% of them. Roughly 23% of the sample is taken by the ten largest.

After removal of 4 bases from V and 4 bases from J, the junction retains 5 bases not matched to a gene. Sequences SQVTM (CDR1) and ANQGSEA (CDR2) are obtained from the germline V gene. There are 13 amino acids in the CDR3, from cysteine to phenylalanine inclusive. This entry keeps only the CDR3 DNA: 39 bases, framed from base 1. Sequenced input: PBMCs. Here the chain combines TRBV29-1 and TRBJ2-5, with 8 bases aligning to TRBD2. The source is a young man in good health. DNA sequence: TGCAGCGTTGGCGGGGGGAGTCGAGAGACCCAGTACTTC. This codes for CSVGGGSRETQYF.